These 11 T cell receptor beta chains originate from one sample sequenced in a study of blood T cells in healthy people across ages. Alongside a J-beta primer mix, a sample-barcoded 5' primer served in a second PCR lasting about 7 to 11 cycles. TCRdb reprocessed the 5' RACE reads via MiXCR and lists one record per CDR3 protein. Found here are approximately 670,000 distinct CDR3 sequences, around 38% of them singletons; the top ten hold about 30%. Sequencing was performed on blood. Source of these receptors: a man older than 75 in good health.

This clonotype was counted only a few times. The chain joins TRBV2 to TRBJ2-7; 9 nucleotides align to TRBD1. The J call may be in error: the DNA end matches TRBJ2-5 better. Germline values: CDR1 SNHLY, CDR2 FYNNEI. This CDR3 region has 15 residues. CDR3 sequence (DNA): TGTGCCAGCATCACCAACAGGGGGCACGGGGAGACCCAGTACTTC. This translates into CASITNRGHGETQYF.

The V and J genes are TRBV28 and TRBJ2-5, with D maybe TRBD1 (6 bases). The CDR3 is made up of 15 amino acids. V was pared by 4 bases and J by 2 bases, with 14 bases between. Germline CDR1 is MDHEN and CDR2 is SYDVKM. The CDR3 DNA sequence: TGTGCCAGCAGTTCCGCAACAGGGATACAAGAGACCCAGTACTTC. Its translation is CASSSATGIQETQYF.

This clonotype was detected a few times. The CDR3 sequence is CASSGGTAGDFYEQYF. CDR3 in DNA: TGTGCCAGCAGCGGGGGGACGGCAGGCGATTTCTACGAGCAGTACTTC. V usage is TRBV28 and J usage is TRBJ2-7, with 7 nucleotides matching TRBD2. Germline V lookup: CDR1 MDHEN, CDR2 SYDVKM. The CDR3 contains 16 residues. With V trimmed by 6 bases and J by 3 bases, 14 bases remained unmatched.

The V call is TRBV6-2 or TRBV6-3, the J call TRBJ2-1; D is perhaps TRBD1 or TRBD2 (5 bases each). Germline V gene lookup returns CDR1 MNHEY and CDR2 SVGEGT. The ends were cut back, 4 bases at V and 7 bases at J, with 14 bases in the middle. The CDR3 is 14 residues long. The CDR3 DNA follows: TGTGCCAGCAGTTTCCGGGACGGGCGAAATGAGCAGTTCTTC. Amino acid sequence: CASSFRDGRNEQFF.

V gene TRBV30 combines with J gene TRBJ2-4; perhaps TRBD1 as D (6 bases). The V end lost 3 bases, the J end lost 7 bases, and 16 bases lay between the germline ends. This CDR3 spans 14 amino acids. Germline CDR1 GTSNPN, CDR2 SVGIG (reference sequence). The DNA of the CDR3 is TGTGCCTGGAGCCGGGACACGGCTGGGAACATTCAGTACTTC. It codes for CAWSRDTAGNIQYF.

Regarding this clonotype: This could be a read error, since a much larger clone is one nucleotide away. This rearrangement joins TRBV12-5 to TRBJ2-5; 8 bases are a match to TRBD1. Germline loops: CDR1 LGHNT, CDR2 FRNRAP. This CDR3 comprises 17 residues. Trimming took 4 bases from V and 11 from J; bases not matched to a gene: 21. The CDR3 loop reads CASGSIRGLQEGDEQYF. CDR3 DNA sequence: TGTGCTAGTGGTTCGATCAGGGGGCTCCAGGAAGGCGATGAGCAGTACTTC.

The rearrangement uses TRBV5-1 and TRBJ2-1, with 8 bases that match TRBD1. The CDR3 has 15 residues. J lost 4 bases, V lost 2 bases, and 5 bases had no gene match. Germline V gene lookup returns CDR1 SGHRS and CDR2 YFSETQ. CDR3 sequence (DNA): TGCGCCAGCAGCTTTGAGGGACAGGATTACAATGAGCAGTTCTTC. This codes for CASSFEGQDYNEQFF. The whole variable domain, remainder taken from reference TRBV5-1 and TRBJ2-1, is KAGVTQTPRYLIKTRGQQVTLSCSPISGHRSVSWYQQTPGQGLQFLFEYFSETQRNKGNFPGRFSGRQFSNSRSEMNVSTLELGDSALYLCASSFEGQDYNEQFFGPGTRLTVL.

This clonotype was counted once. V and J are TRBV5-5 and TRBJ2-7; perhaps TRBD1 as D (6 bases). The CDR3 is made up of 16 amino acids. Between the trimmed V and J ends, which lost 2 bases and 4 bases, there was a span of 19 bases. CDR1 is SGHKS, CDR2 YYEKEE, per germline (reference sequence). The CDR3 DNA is TGTGCCAGCAGCTTAGGGCAGGGGCGCCCTGGGTACGAGCAGTACTTC. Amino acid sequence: CASSLGQGRPGYEQYF.

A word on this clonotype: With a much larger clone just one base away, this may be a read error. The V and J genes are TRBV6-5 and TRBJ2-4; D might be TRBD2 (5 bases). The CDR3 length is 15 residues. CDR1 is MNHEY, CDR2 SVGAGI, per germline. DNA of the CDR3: TGTGCCAGCAGTCCGGAGTGCCTAGCCAAAAACAGTCAGTACTTC. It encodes CASSPECLAKNSQYF.

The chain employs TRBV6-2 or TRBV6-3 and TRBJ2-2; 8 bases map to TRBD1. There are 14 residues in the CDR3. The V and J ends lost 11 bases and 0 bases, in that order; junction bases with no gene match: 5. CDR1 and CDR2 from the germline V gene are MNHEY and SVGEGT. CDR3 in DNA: TGTGCCGGAGGACAGGGCGCGAACACCGGGGAGCTGTTTTTT. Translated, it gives CAGGQGANTGELFF.

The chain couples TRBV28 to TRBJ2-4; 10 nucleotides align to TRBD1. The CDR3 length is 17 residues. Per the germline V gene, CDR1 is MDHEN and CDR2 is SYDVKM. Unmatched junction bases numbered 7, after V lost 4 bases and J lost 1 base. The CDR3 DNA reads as TGTGCCAGCAGTTCATCCGGGACAGGGGCTGCCAAAAACATTCAGTACTTC. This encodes CASSSSGTGAAKNIQYF. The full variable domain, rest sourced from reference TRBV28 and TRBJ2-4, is DVKVTQSSRYLVKRTGEKVFLECVQDMDHENMFWYRQDPGLGLRLIYFSYDVKMKEKGDIPEGYSVSREKKERFSLILESASTNQTSMYLCASSSSGTGAAKNIQYFGAGTRLSVL.